The clone carrying this TCR beta chain has just one count. Its antigen is unknown. Since a much larger clone is just one base distant, this may be a read error. This sample was taken from a study of identical twins. Study results and limitations: Possibly, invariant MAIT and iNKT cells partly confounded zero-insertion analyses.

TCRdb re-called the 5' RACE reads with MiXCR, one entry per CDR3 protein. The table includes 400,000 to 500,000 distinct CDR3 sequences, roughly 18% detected once. CDR3 length: 13 residues. Germline V gene data show CDR1 as SGHNT and CDR2 as YENEEA. The receptor comes from a man aged 50-59 years in good health. This chain joins TRBV11-3 and TRBJ2-6; D is ambiguous. Sample: naive T cells sorted from blood. Here the CDR3 reads CASSPPGVNVLTF. The CDR3 nucleotides are TGTGCCAGCTCCCCCCCTGGGGTCAACGTCCTGACTTTC.